Included here is one T cell receptor beta chain sequence, with context. Its antigen is undetermined. This entry belongs to a study of blood T cells in healthy people across ages. PCR was performed a second time for roughly 7 to 11 cycles using a sample-barcoded 5' primer and a J-beta primer mix. Via MiXCR, TCRdb re-called the 5' RACE reads, giving one row per CDR3 protein. Of 450,000 to 600,000 distinct CDR3 sequences in the sample, approximately 26% were seen once. Regarding the study as a whole: Samples with more naive T cells showed higher observed beta diversity.

CDR3 length: 16 amino acids. Germline values: CDR1 SGHRS, CDR2 YFSETQ. Trimming at V came to 1 base and at J to 4 bases, leaving 7 bases not matched to a gene. The same data also contributed to another study, on T cells of mothers and their children. That report notes: Using roughly 1.5 ug per 15 ul, all extracted RNA underwent cDNA synthesis. Mothers gave over 8 million TCR beta CDR3 reads each, and children around 2.9 million each.

The sample comprised blood. This TCR was sampled from a boy between 2 and 15 years old in good health. The chain links TRBV5-1 to TRBJ2-2, with 7 bases matching TRBD2. DNA for the CDR3: TGCGCCAGCAGCTTGAGGCTAGCGGCTGGCACCGGGGAGCTGTTTTTT. This codes for CASSLRLAAGTGELFF. Variable domain in full (rest from reference TRBV5-1 and TRBJ2-2): KAGVTQTPRYLIKTRGQQVTLSCSPISGHRSVSWYQQTPGQGLQFLFEYFSETQRNKGNFPGRFSGRQFSNSRSEMNVSTLELGDSALYLCASSLRLAAGTGELFFGEGSRLTVL.